The rows below give T cell receptor beta chains drawn from one sample of a study of OX40 agonist ivuxolimab in advanced cancers. Sequencing was performed with immunoSEQ multiplex PCR; in TCRdb, only in-frame clones are kept and a portion is missing. The sample holds about 49,000 clones; around 85% are singletons and the top ten take less than 15%. The specimen was CD4+ or CD8+ T cells sorted from blood, collected in a trial of the OX40 agonist ivuxolimab. The receptors shown here come from an adult with an advanced solid tumor such as melanoma, head and neck, liver or kidney cancer. Each CDR3 is given with its conserved first and last residue. Each record gives: V gene, clone size, D gene, J gene, CDR3 DNA, CDR3 protein. The D gene is left open where the match is weak. Clone size is given for some rows only: seen once, a few or many times, or a class if the clone is expanded.

v_gene: TRBV7-2; abundance: NA; d_gene: TRBD1; j_gene: TRBJ1-3; CDR3nt: TGTGCCAGCAGCCCCCAGGCCAGGGGGAGTGGAAACACCATATATTTT; CDR3aa: CASSPQARGSGNTIYF
v_gene: TRBV19; abundance: NA; d_gene: TRBD1; j_gene: TRBJ1-2; CDR3nt: TGTGCCAGTAGATCCACAGGGGGCGCCAACTATGGCTACACCTTC; CDR3aa: CASRSTGGANYGYTF
v_gene: TRBV5-6; abundance: NA; d_gene: TRBD1; j_gene: TRBJ1-6; CDR3nt: TGTGCCAGCAGCAAGAAGGGACAGGGTGGGAATTCACCCCTCCACTTT; CDR3aa: CASSKKGQGGNSPLHF
v_gene: TRBV14; abundance: NA; d_gene: NA; j_gene: TRBJ2-3; CDR3nt: TGTGCCAGCAGCCTGAAGATTTACACAGATACGCAGTATTTT; CDR3aa: CASSLKIYTDTQYF
v_gene: TRBV10-3; abundance: few; d_gene: TRBD2; j_gene: TRBJ2-7; CDR3nt: TGTGCCGCTGGACTTCCCGGACTAGCGGGAGGAGCTGGGTACGAGCAGTACTTC; CDR3aa: CAAGLPGLAGGAGYEQYF
v_gene: TRBV6-5; abundance: NA; d_gene: TRBD1; j_gene: TRBJ2-7; CDR3nt: TGTGCCAGCAGTGTGGACAGGTTTCCCTACGAGCAGTACTTC; CDR3aa: CASSVDRFPYEQYF
v_gene: TRBV7-9; abundance: NA; d_gene: NA; j_gene: TRBJ1-1; CDR3nt: TGTGCCAGCAGCTTATCCCGACTGAACACTGAAGCTTTCTTT; CDR3aa: CASSLSRLNTEAFF
v_gene: TRBV2; abundance: NA; d_gene: NA; j_gene: TRBJ2-3; CDR3nt: TGTGCCAGCAGTGTACGGACCACAGATACGCAGTATTTT; CDR3aa: CASSVRTTDTQYF
v_gene: TRBV7-7; abundance: NA; d_gene: TRBD2; j_gene: TRBJ2-1; CDR3nt: TGTGCCAGCAGCTCTTGGGACCCTAGCGGGAGTGGCAATGAGCAGTTCTTC; CDR3aa: CASSSWDPSGSGNEQFF
v_gene: TRBV5-1; abundance: once; d_gene: NA; j_gene: TRBJ2-7; CDR3nt: TGCGCCAGCAGCTTGGGAGGGGAATGGAGGTACGAGCAGTACTTC; CDR3aa: CASSLGGEWRYEQYF
v_gene: TRBV5-1; abundance: NA; d_gene: NA; j_gene: TRBJ2-7; CDR3nt: TGCGCCAGCAGCTTGGAAGGCCGGGACAAAATCGACGAGCAGTACTTC; CDR3aa: CASSLEGRDKIDEQYF
v_gene: TRBV6-5; abundance: large; d_gene: TRBD1; j_gene: TRBJ1-1; CDR3nt: TGTGCCAGCAGTAAACAGGGGACCACTGAAGCTTTCTTT; CDR3aa: CASSKQGTTEAFF
v_gene: TRBV6-1; abundance: NA; d_gene: NA; j_gene: TRBJ1-1; CDR3nt: TGTGCCAGCAGCGCAATGAACACTGAAGCTTTCTTT; CDR3aa: CASSAMNTEAFF
v_gene: TRBV15; abundance: few; d_gene: NA; j_gene: TRBJ1-1; CDR3nt: TGTGCCACCAGCAGGGACTCCCGGCGGGACACTGAAGCTTTCTTT; CDR3aa: CATSRDSRRDTEAFF
v_gene: TRBV5-1; abundance: NA; d_gene: NA; j_gene: TRBJ2-7; CDR3nt: TGCGCCAGCAGCTTGGCAGTGAGCCCGGACCTTGTCTACGAGCAGTACTTC; CDR3aa: CASSLAVSPDLVYEQYF
v_gene: TRBV30; abundance: few; d_gene: NA; j_gene: TRBJ2-1; CDR3nt: TGTGCCTGGAGCCGCGGGACGGGGTACAATGAGCAGTTCTTC; CDR3aa: CAWSRGTGYNEQFF
v_gene: TRBV30; abundance: NA; d_gene: NA; j_gene: TRBJ1-2; CDR3nt: TGTGCCTGGAGTCGAGCTCGTGGCTATGGCTACACCTTC; CDR3aa: CAWSRARGYGYTF
v_gene: TRBV7-6; abundance: NA; d_gene: TRBD1; j_gene: TRBJ2-7; CDR3nt: TGTGCCAGCAGCCCCGAGGTACAGGGGACCCGCGAGCAGTACTTC; CDR3aa: CASSPEVQGTREQYF
v_gene: TRBV7-9; abundance: NA; d_gene: NA; j_gene: TRBJ2-1; CDR3nt: TGTGCCAGCAGCTTAGACGGGCCGCAGTTCTTC; CDR3aa: CASSLDGPQFF
v_gene: TRBV28; abundance: NA; d_gene: NA; j_gene: TRBJ1-5; CDR3nt: TGTGCCAGCAGCCTAGGGCGGTTGGCTTATCAGCCCCAGCATTTT; CDR3aa: CASSLGRLAYQPQHF
v_gene: TRBV5-1; abundance: NA; d_gene: TRBD1; j_gene: TRBJ2-1; CDR3nt: TGCGCCAGCAGCTTGCAGACAGGGATGGACAATGAGCAGTTCTTC; CDR3aa: CASSLQTGMDNEQFF
v_gene: TRBV10-3; abundance: NA; d_gene: NA; j_gene: TRBJ1-2; CDR3nt: TGTGCCATCAGTGATGGAAGGAGCGAGGGACCCTATGGCTACACCTTC; CDR3aa: CAISDGRSEGPYGYTF
v_gene: TRBV7-6; abundance: NA; d_gene: NA; j_gene: TRBJ2-1; CDR3nt: TGTGCCAGCAGTCCAGACCCCACCACTAGCCTGAGCTCCTACAATGAGCAGTTCTTC; CDR3aa: CASSPDPTTSLSSYNEQFF
v_gene: TRBV28; abundance: NA; d_gene: TRBD1; j_gene: TRBJ2-5; CDR3nt: TGTGCCAGCAGCCGGGGGACAGGCCAAGAGACCCAGTACTTC; CDR3aa: CASSRGTGQETQYF
v_gene: TRBV28; abundance: NA; d_gene: NA; j_gene: TRBJ2-3; CDR3nt: TGTGCCATCGGGACGCCAGGCACAGATACGCAGTATTTT; CDR3aa: CAIGTPGTDTQYF
v_gene: TRBV5-6; abundance: NA; d_gene: NA; j_gene: TRBJ1-3; CDR3nt: TGTGCCAGCAGCTTGGGAGGACCTGGAAACACCATATATTTT; CDR3aa: CASSLGGPGNTIYF
v_gene: TRBV7-9; abundance: NA; d_gene: TRBD2; j_gene: TRBJ2-2; CDR3nt: TGTGCCAGCAGCTTAGACGGACTAGCGATCGCCGGGGAGCTGTTTTTT; CDR3aa: CASSLDGLAIAGELFF
v_gene: TRBV10-3; abundance: NA; d_gene: TRBD1; j_gene: TRBJ2-7; CDR3nt: TGTGCCATCAATCAGCGACAGGGCTTCTACGAGCAGTACTTC; CDR3aa: CAINQRQGFYEQYF
v_gene: TRBV30; abundance: NA; d_gene: NA; j_gene: TRBJ1-3; CDR3nt: TGTGCCTGGACCCCAGGGGACTCTGGAAACACCATATATTTT; CDR3aa: CAWTPGDSGNTIYF
v_gene: TRBV15; abundance: NA; d_gene: TRBD1; j_gene: TRBJ2-1; CDR3nt: TGTGCCACCAGCACCACCCTACAGGGGGGCCGTTACAATGAGCAGTTCTTC; CDR3aa: CATSTTLQGGRYNEQFF
v_gene: TRBV5-4; abundance: NA; d_gene: TRBD1; j_gene: TRBJ1-1; CDR3nt: TGTGCCAGCAGGGCGAGGGACAGGGGAGACACTGAAGCTTTCTTT; CDR3aa: CASRARDRGDTEAFF
v_gene: TRBV2; abundance: once; d_gene: TRBD1; j_gene: TRBJ2-7; CDR3nt: TGTGCCAGCAGTCCCTCCCCCGGGACAGAAGATTACGAGCAGTACTTC; CDR3aa: CASSPSPGTEDYEQYF
v_gene: TRBV10-3; abundance: NA; d_gene: TRBD1; j_gene: TRBJ1-5; CDR3nt: TGTGCCATGGGACAGGGAGCCAATCAGCCCCAGCATTTT; CDR3aa: CAMGQGANQPQHF
v_gene: TRBV5-1; abundance: NA; d_gene: TRBD1; j_gene: TRBJ2-4; CDR3nt: TGCGCCAGCAGCTGGACAGACAGGGACATTCAGTACTTC; CDR3aa: CASSWTDRDIQYF
v_gene: TRBV5-1; abundance: NA; d_gene: TRBD1; j_gene: TRBJ2-1; CDR3nt: TGCGCCAGCAGCTTAAACAGGGGAGTAATGGGCAATGAGCAGTTCTTC; CDR3aa: CASSLNRGVMGNEQFF
v_gene: TRBV7-9; abundance: NA; d_gene: TRBD2; j_gene: TRBJ2-3; CDR3nt: TGTGCCAGCAGCTACCTGGGGGCGGGAGGAGATACGCAGTATTTT; CDR3aa: CASSYLGAGGDTQYF
v_gene: TRBV5-4; abundance: NA; d_gene: NA; j_gene: TRBJ2-1; CDR3nt: TGTGCCAGCAGCCCCTCAAGCCGCGCCTCCTACAATGAGCAGTTCTTC; CDR3aa: CASSPSSRASYNEQFF
v_gene: TRBV19; abundance: NA; d_gene: TRBD1; j_gene: TRBJ1-5; CDR3nt: TGTGCCAGTAGTACCAACAGGGGGGATCAGCCCCAGCATTTT; CDR3aa: CASSTNRGDQPQHF
v_gene: TRBV28; abundance: once; d_gene: NA; j_gene: TRBJ1-3; CDR3nt: TGTGCCAGCAGGCTACAGGGAAACACCATATATTTT; CDR3aa: CASRLQGNTIYF
v_gene: TRBV9; abundance: few; d_gene: NA; j_gene: TRBJ2-1; CDR3nt: TGTGCCAGCAGCGTCGAGGGGACGGGGTCTGAGCAGTTCTTC; CDR3aa: CASSVEGTGSEQFF
v_gene: TRBV6-5; abundance: few; d_gene: NA; j_gene: TRBJ1-2; CDR3nt: TGTGCCAGCAGTCTCGCAGGGGCAGGGGGCTACACCTTC; CDR3aa: CASSLAGAGGYTF
v_gene: TRBV30; abundance: NA; d_gene: NA; j_gene: TRBJ1-5; CDR3nt: TGTGCCTGGAGTTTCAGTCTTAATCAGCCCCAGCATTTT; CDR3aa: CAWSFSLNQPQHF
v_gene: TRBV5-1; abundance: NA; d_gene: TRBD1; j_gene: TRBJ1-2; CDR3nt: TGCGCCAGCAGCTTATCCCGGGACAGGCCATATGGCTACACCTTC; CDR3aa: CASSLSRDRPYGYTF
v_gene: TRBV5-1; abundance: NA; d_gene: NA; j_gene: TRBJ2-3; CDR3nt: TGCGCCAGCAGCTCGGCCCTCACAGATACGCAGTATTTT; CDR3aa: CASSSALTDTQYF
v_gene: TRBV28; abundance: once; d_gene: TRBD2; j_gene: TRBJ2-2; CDR3nt: TGTGCCAGCAGGACTAGCGGGAGGGCCGGGGAGCTGTTTTTT; CDR3aa: CASRTSGRAGELFF
v_gene: TRBV19; abundance: NA; d_gene: NA; j_gene: TRBJ1-1; CDR3nt: TGTGCCAGTAGCAAGCAGGCTTCAAACACTGAAGCTTTCTTT; CDR3aa: CASSKQASNTEAFF
v_gene: TRBV11-2; abundance: NA; d_gene: TRBD1; j_gene: TRBJ2-7; CDR3nt: TGTGCCAGCAGCCCAAGGACAGGGGGGTACGAGCAGTACTTC; CDR3aa: CASSPRTGGYEQYF
v_gene: TRBV6-1; abundance: NA; d_gene: NA; j_gene: TRBJ2-6; CDR3nt: TGTGCCAGCAAAGGAGGTGGGGCCAACGTCCTGACTTTC; CDR3aa: CASKGGGANVLTF
v_gene: TRBV5-4; abundance: NA; d_gene: NA; j_gene: TRBJ2-3; CDR3nt: TGTGCCAGCAGCTTGGGCACTCCCACAGATACGCAGTATTTT; CDR3aa: CASSLGTPTDTQYF
v_gene: TRBV5-1; abundance: NA; d_gene: NA; j_gene: TRBJ1-2; CDR3nt: TGCGCCAGCAGCTTTGGGCCAGACTATGGCTACACCTTC; CDR3aa: CASSFGPDYGYTF
v_gene: TRBV7-3; abundance: NA; d_gene: TRBD1; j_gene: TRBJ2-1; CDR3nt: TGTGCCAGCAGCTCAGGGGGCTCGGCCAATGAGCAGTTCTTC; CDR3aa: CASSSGGSANEQFF
v_gene: TRBV7-2; abundance: NA; d_gene: TRBD2; j_gene: TRBJ2-3; CDR3nt: TGTGCCAGCAGCCTTACTAGCGGGAGGGAAGATACGCAGTATTTT; CDR3aa: CASSLTSGREDTQYF
v_gene: TRBV21-1; abundance: NA; d_gene: NA; j_gene: TRBJ1-2; CDR3nt: TGTGCCAGCAGCAAAGGGGGGGAGGTGGGCGGCTACACCTTC; CDR3aa: CASSKGGEVGGYTF
v_gene: TRBV6-4; abundance: NA; d_gene: TRBD1; j_gene: TRBJ1-1; CDR3nt: TGTGCCAGCAGTGGTAGCACAGGGGGTACTGAAGCTTTCTTT; CDR3aa: CASSGSTGGTEAFF